This T cell receptor beta chain was recovered during a study of blood T cells in healthy people across ages. Using a J-beta primer mix together with a sample-barcoded 5' primer, a second PCR was run for roughly 7 to 12 cycles. TCRdb re-called the 5' RACE reads through MiXCR, storing one row per CDR3 protein. This table holds around 1,000,000 distinct CDR3 sequences, approximately 25% found once. This clonotype was seen a few times. This CDR3 contains 14 residues. CDR1 and CDR2 from the germline V gene are MGHRA and YSYEKL. The V end was cut by 3 bases, the J end by 2 bases, with 11 bases between. Individuals who donated were healthy Caucasians from Russia aged about 6 to 90. The data also belong to a second study, concerning T cells of mothers and their children. As that study records: Unrelated pairs and related pairs have their TCR recombination output shaped similarly by thymic selection. Slightly higher but non-significant overlap marked related mother-child pairs versus unrelated pairs.

This clonotype was obtained from a girl aged 2-9 years in good health. The chain has TRBV4-1 and TRBJ2-7; no clear D. The sequenced sample consisted of blood. The CDR3 DNA reads as TGCGCCAGCAGCCATGGGATGGGTACCTACGAGCAGTACTTC. This encodes CASSHGMGTYEQYF.